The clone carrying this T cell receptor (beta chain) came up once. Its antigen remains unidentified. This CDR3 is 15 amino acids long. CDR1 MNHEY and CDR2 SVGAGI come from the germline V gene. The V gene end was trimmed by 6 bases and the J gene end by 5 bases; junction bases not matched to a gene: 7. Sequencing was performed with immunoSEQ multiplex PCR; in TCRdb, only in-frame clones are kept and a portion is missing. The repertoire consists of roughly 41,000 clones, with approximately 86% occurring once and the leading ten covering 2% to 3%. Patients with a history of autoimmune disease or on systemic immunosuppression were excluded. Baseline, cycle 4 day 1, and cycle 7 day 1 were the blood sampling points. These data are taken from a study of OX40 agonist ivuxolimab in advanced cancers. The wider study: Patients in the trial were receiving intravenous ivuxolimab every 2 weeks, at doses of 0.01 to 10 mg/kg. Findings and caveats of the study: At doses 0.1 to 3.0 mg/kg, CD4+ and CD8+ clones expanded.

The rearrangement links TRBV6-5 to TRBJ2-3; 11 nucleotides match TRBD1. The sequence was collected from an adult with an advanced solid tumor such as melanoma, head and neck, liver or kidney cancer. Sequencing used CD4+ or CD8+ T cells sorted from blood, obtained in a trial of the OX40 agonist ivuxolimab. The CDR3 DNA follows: TGTGCCAGCAGACTGGGACAGGGGGTAATAGATACGCAGTATTTT. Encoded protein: CASRLGQGVIDTQYF.